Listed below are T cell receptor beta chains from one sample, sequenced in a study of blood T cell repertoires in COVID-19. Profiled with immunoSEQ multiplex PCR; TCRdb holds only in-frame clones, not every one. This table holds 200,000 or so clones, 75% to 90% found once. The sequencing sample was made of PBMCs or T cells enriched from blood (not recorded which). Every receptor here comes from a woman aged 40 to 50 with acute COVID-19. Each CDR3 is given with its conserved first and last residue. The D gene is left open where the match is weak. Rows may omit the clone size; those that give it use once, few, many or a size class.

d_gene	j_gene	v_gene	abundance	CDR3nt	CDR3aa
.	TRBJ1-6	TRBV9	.	TGTGCCAGCAGCGTAGGGCCGGGGAGGAATTCACCCCTCCACTTT	CASSVGPGRNSPLHF
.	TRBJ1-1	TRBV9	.	TGTGCCAGCAGCGCGGGCCCCGGACAGACAAAAGAAGCTTTCTTT	CASSAGPGQTKEAFF
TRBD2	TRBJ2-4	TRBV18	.	TGTGCCAGCTCACTAGCGGGGGCCAAAAACATTCAGTACTTC	CASSLAGAKNIQYF
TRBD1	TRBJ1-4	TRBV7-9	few	TGTGCCAGCAGCCCACGACAGGGCCTTAATGAAAAACTGTTTTTT	CASSPRQGLNEKLFF
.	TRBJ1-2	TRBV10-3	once	TGTGCCATCAGTGAAGTGGGAGGGGATGGTGGCTACACCTTC	CAISEVGGDGGYTF
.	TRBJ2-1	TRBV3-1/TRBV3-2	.	TGTGCCAGCAGCCATCTCACTCACAATGAGCAGTTCTTC	CASSHLTHNEQFF
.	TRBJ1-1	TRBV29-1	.	TGCAGCGTCGACAGATTCGAAGCTTTCTTT	CSVDRFEAFF
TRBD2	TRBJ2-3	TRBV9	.	TGTGCCAGCAGCGTAGGACGAGGGCTAGCGGGGGGGTATACGCAGTATTTT	CASSVGRGLAGGYTQYF
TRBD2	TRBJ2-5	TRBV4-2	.	TGTGCCAGCAGCCAAGCGGGGGGGACTGAGACCCAGTACTTC	CASSQAGGTETQYF
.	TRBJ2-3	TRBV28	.	TGTGCCAGCTTTGGGCGCTCCCGGCAGCAGTATTTT	CASFGRSRQQYF
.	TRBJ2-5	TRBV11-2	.	TGTGCCAGCAGCCCCCATCGCGTAGTCTGGGGGCGAGAGACCCAGTACTTC	CASSPHRVVWGRETQYF
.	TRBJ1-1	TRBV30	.	TGTGCCTGGAGTGCGAACGGGGTGAACACTGAAGCTTTCTTT	CAWSANGVNTEAFF
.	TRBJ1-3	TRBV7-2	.	TGTGCCAGCAGCCTACCGAACTCTGGAAACACCATATATTTT	CASSLPNSGNTIYF
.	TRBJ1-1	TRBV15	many	TGTGCCACCAGCAGAGATACGGTGAACACTGAAGCTTTCTTT	CATSRDTVNTEAFF
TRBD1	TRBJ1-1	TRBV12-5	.	TGTGCTAGTTGCTACGGGACAGGTGGCGCTGAAGCTTTCTTT	CASCYGTGGAEAFF
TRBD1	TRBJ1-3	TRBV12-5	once	TGTGCTAGTGGCAGGGGACAGGGGAGTGGAAACACCATATATTTT	CASGRGQGSGNTIYF
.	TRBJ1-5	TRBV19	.	TGTGCCAGTAGTATTCGGGGAAACCAGCCCCAGCATTTT	CASSIRGNQPQHF
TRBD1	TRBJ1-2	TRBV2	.	TGTGCCAGCAGAGACAGGGGAGGTGGCTACACCTTC	CASRDRGGGYTF
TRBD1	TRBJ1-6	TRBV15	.	TGTGCCACCAGCCGGGACAGGGGGCTGGATTCACCCCTCCACTTT	CATSRDRGLDSPLHF
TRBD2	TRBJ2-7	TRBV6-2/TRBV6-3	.	TGTGCCAGCAGCAGGACTAGCGGTAGCTCCTACGAGCAGTACTTC	CASSRTSGSSYEQYF
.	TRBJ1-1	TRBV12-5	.	TGTGCTACAGAACACCTCATGAACACTGAAGCTTTCTTT	CATEHLMNTEAFF
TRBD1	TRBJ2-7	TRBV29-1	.	TGCAGCGCACAAGGACAGGGTAGTTACGAGCAGTACTTC	CSAQGQGSYEQYF
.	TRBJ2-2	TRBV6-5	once	TGTGCCAGCAGTATCGTCCGTGTTACCGGGGAGCTGTTTTTT	CASSIVRVTGELFF
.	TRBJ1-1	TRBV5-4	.	TGTGCCAGCAGCCCGACAGTAGCGAACACTGAAGCTTTCTTT	CASSPTVANTEAFF
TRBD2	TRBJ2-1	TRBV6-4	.	TGTGCCAGCAGGACTAGCGGGGGGGTTAACAATGAGCAGTTCTTC	CASRTSGGVNNEQFF
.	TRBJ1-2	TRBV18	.	TGTGCCAGCTCACCAACCCTCGCGGGGGGGCAAGGCTATGGCTACACCTTC	CASSPTLAGGQGYGYTF
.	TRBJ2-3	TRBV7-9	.	TGTGCCAGCATACATTTCGAGGGTACAGATACGCAGTATTTT	CASIHFEGTDTQYF